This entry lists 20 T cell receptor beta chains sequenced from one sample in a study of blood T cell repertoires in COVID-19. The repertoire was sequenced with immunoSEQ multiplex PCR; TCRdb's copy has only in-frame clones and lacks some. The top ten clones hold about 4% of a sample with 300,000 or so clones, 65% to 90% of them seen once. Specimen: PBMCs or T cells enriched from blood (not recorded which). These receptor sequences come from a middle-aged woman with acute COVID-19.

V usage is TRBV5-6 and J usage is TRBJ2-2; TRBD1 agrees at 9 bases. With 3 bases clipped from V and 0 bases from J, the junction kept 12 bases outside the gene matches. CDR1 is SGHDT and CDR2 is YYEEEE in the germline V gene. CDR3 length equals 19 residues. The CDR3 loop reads CASSYRRSGQGSNTGELFF. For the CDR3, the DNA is TGTGCCAGCAGCTACAGACGATCTGGACAGGGGTCGAACACCGGGGAGCTGTTTTTT. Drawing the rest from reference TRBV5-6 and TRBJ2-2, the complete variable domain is DAGVTQSPTHLIKTRGQQVTLRCSPKSGHDTVSWYQQALGQGPQFIFQYYEEEERQRGNFPDRFSGHQFPNYSSELNVNALLLGDSALYLCASSYRRSGQGSNTGELFFGEGSRLTVL.

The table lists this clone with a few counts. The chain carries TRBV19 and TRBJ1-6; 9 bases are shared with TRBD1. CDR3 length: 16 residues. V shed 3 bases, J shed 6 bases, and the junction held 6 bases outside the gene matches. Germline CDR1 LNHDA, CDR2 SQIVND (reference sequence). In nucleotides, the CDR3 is TGTGCCAGTAGTATCCGTCGGGACAGGGCTAATTCACCCCTCCACTTT. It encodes CASSIRRDRANSPLHF.

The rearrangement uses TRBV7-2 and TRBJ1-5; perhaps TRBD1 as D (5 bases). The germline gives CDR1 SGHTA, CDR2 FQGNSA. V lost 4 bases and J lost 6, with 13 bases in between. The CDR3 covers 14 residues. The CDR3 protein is CASSSEGRTQPQHF. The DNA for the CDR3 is TGTGCCAGCAGCTCGGAGGGGAGGACTCAGCCCCAGCATTTT.

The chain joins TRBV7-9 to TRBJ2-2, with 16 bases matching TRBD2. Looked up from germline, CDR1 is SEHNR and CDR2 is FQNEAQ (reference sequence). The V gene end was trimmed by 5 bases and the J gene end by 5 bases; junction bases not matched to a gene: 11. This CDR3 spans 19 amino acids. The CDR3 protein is CASSLLLGLAGGRTGELFF. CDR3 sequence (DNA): TGTGCCAGCAGCCTCCTCCTGGGACTAGCGGGAGGGCGTACCGGGGAGCTGTTTTTT. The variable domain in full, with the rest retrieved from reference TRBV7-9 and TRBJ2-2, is DTGVSQNPRHKITKRGQNVTFRCDPISEHNRLYWYRQTLGQGPEFLTYFQNEAQLEKSRLLSDRFSAERPKGSFSTLEIQRTEQGDSAMYLCASSLLLGLAGGRTGELFFGEGSRLTVL.

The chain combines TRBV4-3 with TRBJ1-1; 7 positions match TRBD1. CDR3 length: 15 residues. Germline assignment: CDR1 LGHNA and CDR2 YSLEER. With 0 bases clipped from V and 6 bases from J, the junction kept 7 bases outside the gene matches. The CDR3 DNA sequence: TGCGCCAGCAGCCAAGAACCACAGGGGACCGCTGAAGCTTTCTTT. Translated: CASSQEPQGTAEAFF.

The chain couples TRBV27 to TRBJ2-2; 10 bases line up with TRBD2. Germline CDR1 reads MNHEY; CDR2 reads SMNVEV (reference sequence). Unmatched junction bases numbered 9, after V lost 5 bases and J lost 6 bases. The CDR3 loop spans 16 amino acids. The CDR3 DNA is TGTGCCAGCAGTACCCCTACTAGCGGGACGGCCGGGGAGCTGTTTTTT. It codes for CASSTPTSGTAGELFF.

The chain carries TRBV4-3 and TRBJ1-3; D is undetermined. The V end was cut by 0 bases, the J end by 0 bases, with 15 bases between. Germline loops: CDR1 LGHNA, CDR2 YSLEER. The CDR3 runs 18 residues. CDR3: CASSQDQGPGLSGNTIYF. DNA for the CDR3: TGCGCCAGCAGCCAAGACCAAGGCCCAGGCCTCTCTGGAAACACCATATATTTT.

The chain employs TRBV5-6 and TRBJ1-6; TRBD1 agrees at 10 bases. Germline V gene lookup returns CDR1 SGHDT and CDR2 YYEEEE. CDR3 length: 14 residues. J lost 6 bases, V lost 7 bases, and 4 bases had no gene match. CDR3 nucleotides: TGTGCCAGCGGCCGGGACAGGGGTAATTCACCCCTCCACTTT. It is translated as CASGRDRGNSPLHF.

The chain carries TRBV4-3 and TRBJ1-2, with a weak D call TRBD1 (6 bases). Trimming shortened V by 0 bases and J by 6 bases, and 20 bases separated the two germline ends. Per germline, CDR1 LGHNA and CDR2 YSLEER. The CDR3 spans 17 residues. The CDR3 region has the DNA TGCGCCAGCAGCCAAGAACCTACGACAGGACTTTTCCATGGCTACACCTTC. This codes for CASSQEPTTGLFHGYTF.

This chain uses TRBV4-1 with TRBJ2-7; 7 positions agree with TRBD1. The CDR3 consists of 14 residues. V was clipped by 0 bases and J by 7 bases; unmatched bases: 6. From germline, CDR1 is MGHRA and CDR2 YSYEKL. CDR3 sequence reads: CASSQDSGGREQYF. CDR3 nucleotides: TGCGCCAGCAGCCAAGATTCAGGGGGAAGGGAGCAGTACTTC.

As DNA, the CDR3 is TGTGCCAGCAGTTCCGCGGGAGGGATAGAGCAGTACTTC. Amino acid sequence: CASSSAGGIEQYF. The rearrangement links TRBV28 to TRBJ2-7; 9 bases align to TRBD2. The germline CDR1 and CDR2 sequences are MDHEN and SYDVKM. This CDR3 has 13 amino acids. The V and J ends lost 4 bases and 7 bases, in that order; junction bases with no gene match: 5. The whole variable domain, remainder taken from reference TRBV28 and TRBJ2-7, is DVKVTQSSRYLVKRTGEKVFLECVQDMDHENMFWYRQDPGLGLRLIYFSYDVKMKEKGDIPEGYSVSREKKERFSLILESASTNQTSMYLCASSSAGGIEQYFGPGTRLTVT.

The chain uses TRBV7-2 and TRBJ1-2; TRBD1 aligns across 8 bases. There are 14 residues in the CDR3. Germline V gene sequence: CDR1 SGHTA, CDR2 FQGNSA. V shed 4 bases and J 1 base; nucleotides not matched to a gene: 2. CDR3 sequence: CASSWTGINYGYTF. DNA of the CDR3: TGTGCCAGCAGCTGGACAGGGATTAACTATGGCTACACCTTC.

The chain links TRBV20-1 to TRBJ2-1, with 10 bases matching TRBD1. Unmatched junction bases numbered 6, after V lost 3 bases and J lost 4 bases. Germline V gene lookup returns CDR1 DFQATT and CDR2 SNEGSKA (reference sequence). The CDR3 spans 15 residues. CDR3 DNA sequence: TGCAGTGCTAGTTCGTGGGGACAGGGGTACAATGAGCAGTTCTTC. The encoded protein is CSASSWGQGYNEQFF.

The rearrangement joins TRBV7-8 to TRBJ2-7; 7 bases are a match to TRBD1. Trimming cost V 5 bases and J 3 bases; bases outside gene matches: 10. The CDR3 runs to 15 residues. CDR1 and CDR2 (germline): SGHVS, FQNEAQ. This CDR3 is CASSEDRAVHYEQYF. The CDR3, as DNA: TGTGCCAGCAGCGAAGACAGGGCGGTCCACTACGAGCAGTACTTC.

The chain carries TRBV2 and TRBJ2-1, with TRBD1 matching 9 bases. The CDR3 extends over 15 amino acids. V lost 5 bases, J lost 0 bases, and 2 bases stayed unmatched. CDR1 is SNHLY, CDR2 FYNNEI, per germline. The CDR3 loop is CASSTGGGSYNEQFF. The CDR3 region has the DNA TGTGCCAGCAGTACAGGGGGCGGCTCCTACAATGAGCAGTTCTTC.

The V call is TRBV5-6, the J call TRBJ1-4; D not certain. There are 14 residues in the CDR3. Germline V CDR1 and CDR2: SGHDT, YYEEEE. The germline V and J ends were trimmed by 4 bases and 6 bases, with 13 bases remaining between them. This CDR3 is CASSRTRVDEKLFF. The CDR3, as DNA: TGTGCCAGCAGCCGGACGAGGGTGGATGAAAAACTGTTTTTT.

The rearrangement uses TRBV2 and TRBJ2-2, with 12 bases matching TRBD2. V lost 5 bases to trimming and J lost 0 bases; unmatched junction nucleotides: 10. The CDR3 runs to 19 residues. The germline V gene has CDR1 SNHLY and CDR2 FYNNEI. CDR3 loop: CASSPSLGLAGPNTGELFF. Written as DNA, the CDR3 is TGTGCCAGCAGTCCCTCCCTAGGACTAGCGGGACCGAACACCGGGGAGCTGTTTTTT.

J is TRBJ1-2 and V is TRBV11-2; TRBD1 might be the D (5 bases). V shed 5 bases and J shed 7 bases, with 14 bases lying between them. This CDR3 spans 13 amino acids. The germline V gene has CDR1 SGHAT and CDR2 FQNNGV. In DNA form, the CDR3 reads TGTGCCAGCAGCCCGGGGGGGGTCGGTGGCTACACCTTC. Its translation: CASSPGGVGGYTF. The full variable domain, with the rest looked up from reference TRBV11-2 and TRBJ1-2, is EAGVAQSPRYKIIEKRQSVAFWCNPISGHATLYWYQQILGQGPKLLIQFQNNGVVDDSQLPKDRFSAERLKGVDSTLKIQPAKLEDSAVYLCASSPGGVGGYTFGSGTRLTVV.

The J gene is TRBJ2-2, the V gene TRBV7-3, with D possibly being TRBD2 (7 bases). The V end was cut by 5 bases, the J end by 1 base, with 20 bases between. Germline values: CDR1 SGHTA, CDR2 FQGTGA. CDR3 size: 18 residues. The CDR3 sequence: CASSPMRGGIRNTGELFF. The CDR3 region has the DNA TGTGCCAGCAGCCCTATGAGGGGGGGAATTCGGAACACCGGGGAGCTGTTTTTT.

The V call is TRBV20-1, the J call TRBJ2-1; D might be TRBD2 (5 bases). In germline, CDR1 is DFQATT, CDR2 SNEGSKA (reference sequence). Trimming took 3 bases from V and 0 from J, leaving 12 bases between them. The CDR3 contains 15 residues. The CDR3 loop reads CSASRPGSSYNEQFF. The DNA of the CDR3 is TGCAGTGCTAGTAGACCGGGGAGCTCCTACAATGAGCAGTTCTTC.